These 26 T cell receptor beta chains came from one sample sequenced in a study of cytomegalovirus exposure and HLA in healthy donors. Vbeta (60) and Jbeta (13) primers were used in the PCR. Some clones are missing from TCRdb's copy, which holds only in-frame ones; the method was immunoSEQ multiplex PCR. The sample lists 150,000 to 200,000 clones; around 86% were seen once. What was sequenced was PBMCs. The receptor source for this set is a man aged 50-59 years in good health and CMV-seropositive.

Note on this clone: An end of the junction differs from the germline gene, which may be a read error. The CDR3 loop reads CASSLRTESSYEQHF. DNA of the CDR3: TGTGCCAGCAGCCTCCGGACAGAAAGCTCCTACGAGCAGCACTTC. The V gene is TRBV7-8, the J gene TRBJ2-7, with D possibly TRBD1 on 6 matching bases. CDR1 SGHVS and CDR2 FQNEAQ come from the germline V gene. The CDR3 runs 15 residues. Using reference TRBV7-8 and TRBJ2-7 for the parts outside the CDR3, the full variable domain is GAGVSQSPRYKVAKRGQDVALRCDPISGHVSLFWYQQALGQGPEFLTYFQNEAQLDKSGLPSDRFFAERPEGSVSTLKIQRTQQEDSAVYLCASSLRTESSYEQHFGPGTRLTVT.

The rearrangement uses TRBV10-2 and TRBJ1-5, with a weak D call TRBD1 (6 bases). CDR1 is WSHSY, CDR2 SAAADI, per germline. The V gene lost 8 bases and the J gene lost 10 bases, with 18 bases spanning the gap. The CDR3 extends over 13 amino acids. The CDR3 DNA reads TGCGCCAGCTTCCGGGACATAGGACAACCCCAGCATTTT. Protein sequence: CASFRDIGQPQHF.

J is TRBJ2-7 and V is TRBV7-2; 7 positions match TRBD1. The J call may be in error: the DNA end matches TRBJ2-5 better. Germline V gene data show CDR1 as SGHTA and CDR2 as FQGNSA. CDR3 size: 14 residues. The CDR3 protein is CASSPTGVRETQYF. As DNA, the CDR3 is TGTGCCAGCAGCCCTACAGGGGTGAGAGAGACCCAGTACTTC.

This clone appeared a single time. The chain couples TRBV4-2 to TRBJ2-7, with 10 bases identical to TRBD2. There are 15 residues in the CDR3. CDR1 and CDR2 from the germline V gene are LGHNA and YNFKEQ. V was clipped by 0 bases and J by 3 bases; unmatched bases: 2. CDR3 nucleotides: TGTGCCAGCAGCCAAGAGGCTAGCGGGAGCTACGAGCAGTACTTC. Translating gives CASSQEASGSYEQYF.

This clone appeared a few times. The rearrangement links TRBV28 to TRBJ2-5; TRBD2 matches 9 bases. This CDR3 has 18 residues. V trimming: 2 bases; J trimming: 5 bases; junction bases outside the gene matches: 15. The germline V gene has CDR1 MDHEN and CDR2 SYDVKM. CDR3 in amino acids: CASSLGVLAGVLGETQYF. For the CDR3, the DNA is TGTGCCAGCAGTTTAGGGGTTTTAGCGGGAGTACTTGGCGAGACCCAGTACTTC.

CDR3 nucleotide sequence: TGTGCCAGCAGCAAGTGGTGGGCCGGGGGGGAAAAACAAGAGACCCAGTACTTC. Translating gives CASSKWWAGGEKQETQYF. This chain connects TRBV21-1 to TRBJ2-5; the table's D call, TRBD2, was not checked against the DNA. TRBV21-1 constitutes a pseudogene. The CDR3 has 18 amino acids.

This clone was detected a few times. The chain uses TRBV5-1 and TRBJ2-7, with D tentatively TRBD2 (5 bases). This CDR3 region has 15 residues. From germline, CDR1 is SGHRS and CDR2 YFSETQ. V shed 4 bases and J shed 4 bases, with 18 bases lying between them. CDR3 in amino acids: CASSVGGLGSYEQYF. CDR3 DNA: TGCGCCAGCAGCGTAGGCGGGCTGGGGTCATACGAGCAGTACTTC.

This chain links TRBV5-4 with TRBJ2-4, with D perhaps TRBD2 (5 bases). This CDR3 spans 13 amino acids. The germline V gene encodes CDR1 SGHNT and CDR2 YYREEE (reference sequence). Trimming left V 2 bases short and J 8 bases short, with 11 bases between. The CDR3 loop reads CASSFEGEDIQYF. In DNA form, the CDR3 reads TGTGCCAGCAGCTTTGAGGGTGAGGACATTCAGTACTTC.

The chain uses TRBV7-3 and TRBJ2-1; TRBD2 matches 8 bases. CDR1 SGHTA and CDR2 FQGTGA come from the germline V gene. This CDR3 comprises 15 residues. V lost 5 bases to trimming and J lost 5 bases; unmatched junction nucleotides: 8. The DNA for the CDR3 is TGTGCCAGCAGCCCCTTAGCGGGACCGAACAATGAGCAGTTCTTC. Translation gives CASSPLAGPNNEQFF.

This clone was found once. The chain is built from TRBV6-1 and TRBJ1-1; D call uncertain. V was pared by 7 bases and J by 0 bases, with 12 bases between. From germline, CDR1 is MNHNS and CDR2 SASEGT. The CDR3 covers 14 residues. CDR3 sequence (DNA): TGTGCCAGCATACATCCCGGGGTGAACACTGAAGCTTTCTTT. This encodes CASIHPGVNTEAFF.

The rearrangement joins TRBV6-1 to TRBJ1-5, with TRBD1 matching over 10 bases. CDR1 is MNHNS, CDR2 SASEGT, per germline. V trimming: 4 bases; J trimming: 6 bases; junction bases outside the gene matches: 9. There are 16 residues in the CDR3. CDR3 amino acids: CASSVPGQGSVQPQHF. CDR3 coding DNA: TGTGCCAGCAGTGTGCCGGGACAGGGGTCGGTTCAGCCCCAGCATTTT.

In its sample, this clone was seen a few times. V usage is TRBV4-2 and J usage is TRBJ2-7; the match to TRBD2 covers 7 bases. Trimming removed 1 base from V and 3 bases from J; junction bases left unmatched: 6. Germline assignment: CDR1 LGHNA and CDR2 YNFKEQ. CDR3 length: 15 residues. The CDR3 loop is CASSQGRGSHYEQYF. DNA of the CDR3: TGTGCCAGCAGCCAAGGTCGCGGGAGCCACTACGAGCAGTACTTC.

V gene TRBV2 combines with J gene TRBJ1-2, with 10 bases aligning to TRBD1. Per the germline V gene, CDR1 is SNHLY and CDR2 is FYNNEI. The CDR3 consists of 14 residues. V gave up 6 bases and J gave up 3 bases; unmatched junction bases: 4. The DNA for the CDR3 is TGTGCCAGCAGCGCGGGGACAGGGGACTATGGCTACACCTTC. As protein: CASSAGTGDYGYTF.

This clone was counted between two and nine times. The chain joins TRBV6-5 to TRBJ2-7, with D tentatively TRBD2 (5 bases). Trimming left V 0 bases short and J 2 bases short, with 11 bases between. The CDR3 is 15 residues long. From germline, CDR1 is MNHEY and CDR2 SVGAGI. CDR3 region: CASSYSPFGTYEQYF. The DNA for the CDR3 is TGTGCCAGCAGTTACTCGCCCTTCGGGACCTACGAGCAGTACTTC.

This rearrangement joins TRBV2 to TRBJ2-1, with 9 bases lining up with TRBD2. The germline V gene has CDR1 SNHLY and CDR2 FYNNEI. This CDR3 is built from 14 residues. Trimming cost V 7 bases and J 6 bases; bases outside gene matches: 7. The CDR3 sequence: CASKGREGPNEQFF. For the CDR3, the DNA is TGTGCCAGCAAGGGGCGGGAGGGCCCCAATGAGCAGTTCTTC.

This clone was detected only once. The chain couples TRBV7-9 to TRBJ2-7, with D perhaps matching TRBD2 (5 bases). The CDR3 is made up of 14 amino acids. Germline V gene data show CDR1 as SEHNR and CDR2 as FQNEAQ (reference sequence). Trimming stripped 3 bases from V and 0 bases from J, with 9 bases between. The DNA of the CDR3 is TGTGCCAGCAGCTTCCGGGAATCCTCCTACGAGCAGTACTTC. This sequence encodes CASSFRESSYEQYF. Filled out from reference TRBV7-9 and TRBJ2-7, the complete variable domain reads DTGVSQNPRHKITKRGQNVTFRCDPISEHNRLYWYRQTLGQGPEFLTYFQNEAQLEKSRLLSDRFSAERPKGSFSTLEIQRTEQGDSAMYLCASSFRESSYEQYFGPGTRLTVT.

This chain uses TRBV2 with TRBJ2-7, with 7 positions matching TRBD1. The CDR3 loop spans 13 amino acids. Trimming at V came to 3 bases and at J to 2 bases, leaving 1 base not matched to a gene. Germline V lookup: CDR1 SNHLY, CDR2 FYNNEI. The CDR3 sequence: CASSEQGAYEQYF. As DNA, the CDR3 is TGTGCCAGCAGTGAGCAGGGGGCCTACGAGCAGTACTTC.

This clone came up a few times. The genes are TRBV6-5 and TRBJ2-3, with a weak D call TRBD1 (5 bases). Trimming cost V 5 bases and J 4 bases, with 10 bases left between them. The V gene's germline CDR1 is MNHEY and CDR2 SVGAGI. The CDR3 consists of 13 residues. CDR3 nucleotide sequence: TGTGCCAGCAGTCTCAGGGAAGCAGATACGCAGTATTTT. It encodes CASSLREADTQYF.

The chain is built from TRBV6-6 and TRBJ1-2; tentative D call: TRBD1 (6 bases). V shed 5 bases and J shed 4 bases, with 8 bases lying between them. From germline, CDR1 is MNHNY and CDR2 SVGAGI (reference sequence). The CDR3 extends over 12 amino acids. The CDR3 loop reads CASSDRSYGYTF. DNA of the CDR3: TGTGCCAGCAGTGACAGGTCCTATGGCTACACCTTC.

J is TRBJ1-4 and V is TRBV5-6, with D unclear. The CDR3 is 14 residues long. Germline V CDR1 and CDR2: SGHDT, YYEEEE. The V and J ends lost 0 bases and 0 bases respectively, with 3 bases between them. CDR3 residues: CASSLGTTNEKLFF. In DNA, the CDR3 is TGTGCCAGCAGCTTGGGTACAACTAATGAAAAACTGTTTTTT.

The rearrangement links TRBV6-1 to TRBJ1-1; no firm D call. Per the germline V gene, CDR1 is MNHNS and CDR2 is SASEGT. This CDR3 is built from 14 residues. Trimming shortened V by 0 bases and J by 11 bases, and 16 bases separated the two germline ends. In DNA form, the CDR3 reads TGTGCCAGCAGTGAAGCGGTGAAGACTAGCGAGGCTTTCTTT. It is translated as CASSEAVKTSEAFF.

V and J are TRBV9 and TRBJ1-6, with a possible D match to TRBD1 (5 bases). Germline V CDR1 and CDR2: SGDLS, YYNGEE. V was clipped by 0 bases and J by 7 bases, with 17 bases between them. This CDR3 is 17 amino acids long. CDR3 in DNA: TGTGCCAGCAGCGTAGACTTTCAGGGTGCGAGGAATTCACCCCTCCACTTT. It is translated as CASSVDFQGARNSPLHF.

This clone has more than one count but fewer than ten. One junction end does not reproduce the germline sequence, and a read error may be involved. The chain couples TRBV7-9 to TRBJ1-4; possibly TRBD1 for D (5 bases). Germline CDR1 is SEHNR and CDR2 is FQNEAQ (reference sequence). The CDR3 consists of 15 residues. Here the CDR3 reads CSSPSGEPTNEKLFF. The CDR3 DNA sequence: TGTTCCAGCCCGTCGGGGGAACCAACTAATGAAAAACTGTTTTTT.

J is TRBJ2-5 and V is TRBV4-1; D might be TRBD2 (6 bases). The CDR3 loop spans 13 amino acids. The V gene's germline CDR1 is MGHRA and CDR2 YSYEKL. The V end lost 3 bases, the J end lost 1 base, and 6 bases lay between the germline ends. CDR3: CASSQTSQETQYF. The CDR3 DNA sequence: TGCGCCAGCAGCCAGACTAGCCAAGAGACCCAGTACTTC.

V and J are TRBV19 and TRBJ2-4; tentative D call: TRBD1 (6 bases). V dropped 6 bases and J dropped 2 bases, with 8 bases sitting between them. CDR1 is LNHDA, CDR2 SQIVND, per germline (reference sequence). This CDR3 is built from 13 residues. The DNA for the CDR3 is TGTGCCAGTAGCGGGACACCCAAAAACATTCAGTACTTC. Translation gives CASSGTPKNIQYF. The full variable domain, completed using reference TRBV19 and TRBJ2-4, is DGGITQSPKYLFRKEGQNVTLSCEQNLNHDAMYWYRQDPGQGLRLIYYSQIVNDFQKGDIAEGYSVSREKKESFPLTVTSAQKNPTAFYLCASSGTPKNIQYFGAGTRLSVL.

This clone has a handful of counts. This sequence joins TRBV6-1 and TRBJ1-3; weak D call: TRBD1 (5 bases). The CDR3 loop spans 15 amino acids. The germline V gene has CDR1 MNHNS and CDR2 SASEGT. V was cut by 3 bases and J by 0 bases, with 9 bases left in between. CDR3: CASSDDSNSGNTIYF. The CDR3, as DNA: TGTGCCAGCAGTGACGACAGTAACTCTGGAAACACCATATATTTT.